What follows are 2 T cell receptor beta chains derived from one specimen sequenced in a study of identical twins listed by TCRdb under 2016. The protocol used for the library was 5' RACE. For sequencing, an Illumina HiSeq 2000 was employed. Using fastp at Q25 and MiXCR, TCRdb reprocessed the public reads and kept productive beta chains. A single entry per CDR3 protein holds the most common genes and DNA from its merged rows. Present in this sample are around 680,000 distinct CDR3 sequences, approximately 9% of which were seen just once. Jointly, the top ten make up 0.98% of the sample. The sample also formed part of further work on yellow fever vaccine responses in identical twins.

Sequencing used PBMCs. Receptor source: a young woman in good health.

This clonotype was seen at least ten times. As DNA, the CDR3 is TGTGCCAGCAGTAGGGGACAGCCTTACGAGCAGTACTTC. It encodes CASSRGQPYEQYF. The rearrangement links TRBV28 to TRBJ2-7; 7 positions match TRBD1. The length of the CDR3 is 13 residues. The germline V gene encodes CDR1 MDHEN and CDR2 SYDVKM. The V segment lost 5 bases and the J segment 4 bases; nucleotides outside the gene matches: 5.

This clonotype came up a few times. An end of the junction does not agree with germline; a read error may underlie this. The V call is TRBV5-1, the J call TRBJ2-7, with TRBD2 matching over 8 bases. The CDR3 length is 15 residues. Germline V gene data show CDR1 as SGHRS and CDR2 as YFSETQ. The CDR3: CASSLGAGGSNEQYF. In DNA form, the CDR3 reads TGCGCCAGCAGCTTGGGGGCGGGGGGCTCCAACGAGCAGTACTTC.